This TCR beta chain is from a study of OX40 agonist ivuxolimab in advanced cancers. Study findings and constraints: The expanded peripheral T cells' antigen specificity was not determined. CD8+ T cells (on average) carried more expanded clones than CD4+ T cells. Normalized T-cell clonal expansion was also low in some nonresponders.

Concerning this clone itself: Antigen specificity is unknown.

The germline V gene encodes CDR1 SGDLS and CDR2 YYNGEE. The CDR3 length is 14 residues. V lost 3 bases to trimming and J lost 2 bases, with 9 bases between them. Generated by immunoSEQ multiplex PCR, the TCRdb table keeps only in-frame clones and is missing some. Among 30,000 to 45,000 clones, about nine tenths were seen once, and the ten largest hold less than 5%. The chain joins TRBV9 to TRBJ1-3; possible D gene TRBD1, 6 bases. Sequencing was performed on CD4+ or CD8+ T cells sorted from blood, taken in a trial of the OX40 agonist ivuxolimab. The receptor's source is an adult with an advanced solid tumor such as melanoma, head and neck, liver or kidney cancer. Here the CDR3 reads CASSAGTTGNTIYF. CDR3 DNA: TGTGCCAGCAGCGCAGGGACAACTGGAAACACCATATATTTT.